These T cell receptor beta chains were read from a single sample in a study of blood T cell repertoires in COVID-19. Assay used: immunoSEQ multiplex PCR; TCRdb lists only in-frame clones, some missing. The profile shows a few hundred thousand clones, around 90% of them singletons. Source material: PBMCs or T cells enriched from blood (not recorded which). Source of these receptors: a man aged 25-40 years who had been exposed to COVID-19. CDR3s include the opening cysteine and the closing phenylalanine or tryptophan. Fields, in order: D gene, V gene, J gene, CDR3 protein. A D gene is named only where the DNA matches it firmly.

TRBD1	TRBV5-4	TRBJ1-2	CASSLKGTGGLGYTF
.	TRBV11-1	TRBJ2-5	CASSFRAGGGETQYF
.	TRBV9	TRBJ2-7	CASSKTGFEQYF
TRBD1	TRBV19	TRBJ1-2	CASTRDRYLYGYTF
.	TRBV3-1/TRBV3-2	TRBJ1-6	CASSQELDSYNSPLHF
.	TRBV7-9	TRBJ1-4	CASSFVSGKKYEKLFF
.	TRBV4-1	TRBJ1-6	CASSLGELNSPLHF
.	TRBV11-1	TRBJ2-2	CASSLVGRAGELFF
TRBD1	TRBV6-4	TRBJ2-7	CASSPGTGLRQYF
TRBD1	TRBV4-2	TRBJ2-7	CASSQDLPGGHPAYEQYF
TRBD1	TRBV2	TRBJ1-2	CASSQDRSNGYTF
.	TRBV7-2	TRBJ1-2	CASSIRGGRDYGYTF
.	TRBV5-5	TRBJ2-7	CASSPMTHYEQYF
.	TRBV4-1	TRBJ2-7	CASSQGGSQHEQYF
.	TRBV19	TRBJ2-5	CASSRGWRQETQYF
.	TRBV11-2	TRBJ2-4	CASNGGAGGGENIQYF
TRBD1	TRBV5-6	TRBJ2-7	CASRLPGQGTDEQYF
TRBD2	TRBV5-4	TRBJ2-1	CASSPGLAVNEQFF
.	TRBV14	TRBJ1-2	CASSQDPSNQVLYGYTF
.	TRBV4-3	TRBJ2-7	CASSQGYESWSYEQYF
.	TRBV6-5	TRBJ2-2	CASRSSGTGELFF
.	TRBV7-2	TRBJ1-6	CASTLGGAPVSPLHF
.	TRBV4-2	TRBJ2-5	CASSQGLGGVHQETQYF
TRBD2	TRBV7-2	TRBJ2-7	CASSLASGGAAEQYF
.	TRBV6-5	TRBJ2-3	CASNFRSTDTQYF
.	TRBV15	TRBJ2-1	CATSGGGWNEQFF
.	TRBV4-2	TRBJ2-5	CASSQAPSQETQYF
TRBD2	TRBV4-3	TRBJ2-1	CASSRSGGRSYNEQFF